Listed below are T cell receptor beta chains from one sample, sequenced in a study of T cell responses to AZD1222 COVID-19 vaccine. Clones were sequenced by immunoSEQ multiplex PCR, and TCRdb holds only the in-frame ones, with some missing. The sample yields 100,000 to 150,000 clones, roughly 92% seen once. Sequenced material: peripheral blood, taken 28 days after the second AZD1222 dose. The source of these receptors is an adult who received the AZD1222 COVID-19 vaccine. The conserved cysteine and the conserved F or W are not part of the CDR3 here. D genes are given only for firm matches.

d_call | v_call | cdr3_aa
TRBD2 | TRBV7-3 | ASSLQAGGNEQF
- | TRBV4-2 | ASSQDPQAFVGEKLF
- | TRBV6-6 | ASNHLGSSGDTQY
- | TRBV6-5 | ASSYTGSLDTQY
- | TRBV11-2 | ASSLRVAGNTIY
- | TRBV5-5 | ASSFEHPSYEQY
- | TRBV3-1/TRBV3-2 | ASSQRAGELF
- | TRBV19 | ASRRGSGANVLT
- | TRBV5-1 | ASSSGQSGPYGYT
TRBD1 | TRBV5-1 | ASSWGQGGEQF
TRBD1 | TRBV7-9 | ASSAGTGGSGEQF
- | TRBV20-1 | SASGGRWNEQY
TRBD1 | TRBV5-6 | ASSYDRGPYNEQF
TRBD2 | TRBV6-5 | ASSYGRVTGELF
- | TRBV11-3 | ASSRDPRSYT
TRBD2 | TRBV27 | ASSLSPPSGLAGPRRETQY